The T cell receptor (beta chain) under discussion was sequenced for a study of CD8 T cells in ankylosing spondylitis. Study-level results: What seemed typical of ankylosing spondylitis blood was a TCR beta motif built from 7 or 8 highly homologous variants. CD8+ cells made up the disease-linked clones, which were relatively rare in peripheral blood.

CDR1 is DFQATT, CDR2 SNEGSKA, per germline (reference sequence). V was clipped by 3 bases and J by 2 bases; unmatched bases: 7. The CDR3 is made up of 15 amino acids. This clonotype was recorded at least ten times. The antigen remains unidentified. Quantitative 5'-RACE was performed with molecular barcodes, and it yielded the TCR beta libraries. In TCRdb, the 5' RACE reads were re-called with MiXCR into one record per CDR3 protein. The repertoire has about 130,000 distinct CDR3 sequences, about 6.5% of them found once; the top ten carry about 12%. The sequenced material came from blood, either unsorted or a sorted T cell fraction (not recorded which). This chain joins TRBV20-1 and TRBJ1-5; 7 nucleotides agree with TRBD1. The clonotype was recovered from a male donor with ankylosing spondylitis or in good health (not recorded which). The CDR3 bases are TGCAGTGCTAGGCCAGGGGGTAGCGGCAATCAGCCCCAGCATTTT. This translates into CSARPGGSGNQPQHF.